This T cell receptor (beta chain) is from a study of beta chain features in type 1 diabetes. Study results and caveats: Cells with high TCR expression could be over-represented by cDNA sequencing. Shortening of TCRB CDR3s, moderate but significant, appeared in all four CD4+ subsets of Type 1 diabetes patients. Insertion counts at VDJ junctions were lower in type 1 diabetes patients, who also showed more deletions there.

Note on this clone: Its matching antigen is unknown.

Expressed TCRB transcripts were sequenced after all isolated RNA was converted to cDNA. Libraries were prepared by immunoSEQ multiplex PCR; TCRdb keeps only in-frame clonotypes and omits some of them. The data contain 240,000 or so clones, roughly 21% of them singletons. This CDR3 is built from 18 residues. Losses at the gene ends were 0 bases for V and 0 bases for J; bases not matched to a gene: 5. CDR1 is MGHRA, CDR2 YSYEKL, per germline. CD45RO/CCR7/CD25/CD127/CD95/CD27 separated CD4+ naive, central memory, regulatory and stem cell-like memory cells by sorting. The chain couples TRBV4-1 to TRBJ2-6, with 7 bases aligning to TRBD1. Sequenced material: naive CD4+ T cells from blood. The origin of this receptor is a woman between 35 and 50 years old with type 1 diabetes. CDR3 residues: CASSQEGTANSGANVLTF. CDR3 nucleotide sequence: TGCGCCAGCAGCCAAGAGGGGACAGCTAACTCTGGGGCCAACGTCCTGACTTTC.